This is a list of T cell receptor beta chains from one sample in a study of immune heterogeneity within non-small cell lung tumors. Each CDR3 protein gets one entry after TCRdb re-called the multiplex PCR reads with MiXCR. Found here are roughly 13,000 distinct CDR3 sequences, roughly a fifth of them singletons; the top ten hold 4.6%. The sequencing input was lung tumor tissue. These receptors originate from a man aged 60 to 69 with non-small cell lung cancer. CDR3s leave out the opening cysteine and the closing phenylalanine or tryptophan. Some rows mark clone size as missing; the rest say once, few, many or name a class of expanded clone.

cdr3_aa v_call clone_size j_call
ASSLYRIDRSTSYEQY TRBV5-5 few TRBJ2-7
SVEWGRTEGNNEQF TRBV29-1 many TRBJ2-1
ASSLGGLPGELF TRBV12-3/TRBV12-4 few TRBJ2-2
ASSLGDSGANVLT TRBV5-1 few TRBJ2-6
ASRLASTDTQY TRBV7-9 . TRBJ2-3
ATQGSHEKLF TRBV2 medium-sized TRBJ1-4
ASSSPRGTGFTGELF TRBV11-3 . TRBJ2-2
ASSQGGLAGAGETQY TRBV28 many TRBJ2-5
ASSKKLTGVSGANVLT TRBV6-1 . TRBJ2-6
ASSPGRSSGNTIY TRBV6-1 medium-sized TRBJ1-3
ASSISGDLPNQPQH TRBV19 many TRBJ1-5
ASHPPAGGINTDTQY TRBV6-2/TRBV6-3 many TRBJ2-3
ASSSGVWEQY TRBV12-3/TRBV12-4 medium-sized TRBJ2-7
ASRLRARGRYNEQF TRBV27 few TRBJ2-1
ASRGTALAGGNYNEQF TRBV2 few TRBJ2-1
ASSVDPRSSYNEQF TRBV11-3 few TRBJ2-1
ASSLSGDSYNEQF TRBV7-3 . TRBJ2-1
ASSSLSAGVAGELF TRBV6-1 . TRBJ2-2
ASSLWGATDTQY TRBV7-8 medium-sized TRBJ2-3
ASRTGKEGEKLF TRBV12-3/TRBV12-4 many TRBJ1-4
ATSDGYNEKLF TRBV24-1 medium-sized TRBJ1-4
AISLYVDWGNTEAF TRBV7-9 . TRBJ1-1
ASSTGANTEAF TRBV19 many TRBJ1-1
AISELLAFNEQF TRBV10-3 . TRBJ2-1
SARSGEGNQPQH TRBV20-1 medium-sized TRBJ1-5
ASSLEGTYNEQF TRBV28 once TRBJ2-1
ASSPWGLADHEQY TRBV19 medium-sized TRBJ2-7
ASSPRTGINEQF TRBV7-9 . TRBJ2-1
ASSQDIVITEAF TRBV14 . TRBJ1-1
SARDSPSDEQY TRBV20-1 . TRBJ2-7
ASSSDRTHGYT TRBV6-1 many TRBJ1-2
ASSLASSYEQY TRBV11-2 medium-sized TRBJ2-7
ATSRGFLGGYNYNEQF TRBV15 many TRBJ2-1
ASKPRQGQSNYGYT TRBV10-2 . TRBJ1-2
ASSFGTNNEQF TRBV12-3/TRBV12-4 medium-sized TRBJ2-1
ASSLARTALIVTEAF TRBV12-3/TRBV12-4 many TRBJ1-1
ASSPGQGTNQPQH TRBV2 few TRBJ1-5
ASSGAGLYGYT TRBV2 . TRBJ1-2
ASTELPGENTDTQY TRBV6-2/TRBV6-3 many TRBJ2-3
SVELGRASHEQY TRBV29-1 few TRBJ2-7
ASTGDRGNEKLF TRBV19 . TRBJ1-4
STIPGDSPVEQF TRBV20-1 few TRBJ2-1
ASPAGRRQETQY TRBV19 few TRBJ2-5
SAETGGWGGELF TRBV20-1 few TRBJ2-2
ASSLTGTGALNTEAF TRBV18 . TRBJ1-1
ASSLGGTGGGEQY TRBV7-9 . TRBJ2-7
ASSLTGTAVSSYEQY TRBV28 medium-sized TRBJ2-7
SVGIQETQY TRBV29-1 . TRBJ2-5
SASLSGGGTDTQY TRBV20-1 few TRBJ2-3
ASSIQASYQPQH TRBV2 medium-sized TRBJ1-5
ASSQGSWTGGSGANVLT TRBV7-3 few TRBJ2-6
ASSSTGSYNEQF TRBV7-9 . TRBJ2-1
ASSLIGTTNNNEQF TRBV7-3 . TRBJ2-1
ASSESTWAEQF TRBV10-2 . TRBJ2-1
ASSHGTSGSQTQY TRBV5-1 . TRBJ2-5
ASSLAGVRGSVPEAF TRBV5-1 few TRBJ1-1